This T cell receptor beta chain was found in a study of cytomegalovirus exposure and HLA in healthy donors. Germline V gene data show CDR1 as GTSNPN and CDR2 as SVGIG (reference sequence). V lost 4 bases and J lost 4, with 10 bases in between. The CDR3 contains 12 residues. Study-wide findings and caveats: The study found most TCR sequences rare, yet found some public TCRs in many donors. Under in vitro conditions, three CMV-associated chains were confirmed as specific for CMV antigens. Later, an analysis found that TCR clusters from the first cohort tended to co-occur in the 120 validation repertoires. Published work reported that the classifier diagnosed cytomegalovirus status with high specificity and sensitivity.

With regard to this clone: The antigen remains unidentified.

Repertoires were generated with immunoSEQ multiplex PCR, while TCRdb's copy carries only in-frame clones and drops some. The sample includes 160,000 or so clones, approximately 89% of them seen just once. Sequenced: PBMCs. The chain employs TRBV30 and TRBJ1-2; no reliable D call. The sequence was collected from a man aged 18 to 35 in good health and CMV-seropositive. CDR3 region: CAWKGSGYGYTF. DNA of the CDR3: TGTGCCTGGAAGGGTAGCGGCTATGGCTACACCTTC.